This T cell receptor (beta chain) was found in a study of molecular identifiers for immune sequencing clone quantification. Whole-study findings and limits: Detectable among about a million naive cells, according to reports, was Jurkat TCR RNA spiked in from one cell. Effector cells had over 99% of their molecules in clones above 20 RNA copies, while naive cells had under 1%.

V was clipped by 0 bases and J by 5 bases; unmatched bases: 18. Germline V gene lookup returns CDR1 LGHNA and CDR2 YSLEER. The CDR3 loop spans 19 amino acids. This clonotype was seen ten or more times. Antigen: not known. Naive CD8 T cells were FACS-sorted by CD8+CD4-CCR7+CD45RA+ markers. Previously reported methods and listed TCR primers produced the bulk TCR libraries. TCRdb reprocessed the PCR reads with MiXCR, giving one entry per CDR3 protein. The sample has just under 650,000 distinct CDR3 sequences; less than 20% are singletons. The V gene is TRBV4-3, the J gene TRBJ1-1; 7 positions agree with TRBD1. Specimen: naive CD8+ T cells from blood, with Jurkat cell RNA spiked in. Subset meaning: FACS-sorted CD8+CD4-CCR7+CD45RA+ naive T cells. The TCR sequence derives from a human donor in good health. Some libraries in this study had Jurkat cell RNA spiked in. The CDR3 is CASSQDQGQTGWFSTEAFF. The CDR3 nucleotides are TGCGCCAGCAGCCAAGATCAAGGACAGACAGGGTGGTTTAGTACTGAAGCTTTCTTT.